The clone carrying this T cell receptor (beta chain) was seen a few times. Its specificity is unknown. The source of the sample is a study of vaccination and CD4 T cells after COVID-19. Study as a whole: The convalescent group had six males, four females, seven Caucasians, two Asians, one multiracial. Blood was drawn a median around 71 days post second dose, range 14 to 241.

Oncomine TCR Beta short-read sequencing was applied to DNA from cultured CD4+ T cells. Genomic DNA was taken out of cultured CD4+ T cells by extraction. TCRdb reprocessed the PCR reads with MiXCR, giving one entry per CDR3 protein. The repertoire consists of about 7,100 distinct CDR3 sequences, with around two thirds occurring once and the leading ten covering 25% to 30%. Treatment here: approximately nine-day PBMC culture with coronavirus spike peptide pools or control peptides (ViraFEST assay). Antigen-specific T cell expansion with peptide pools preceded TCR sequencing in the ViraFEST approach. The CDR3 totals 13 residues. Germline V gives CDR1 DFQATT, CDR2 SNEGSKA (reference sequence). The V and J ends lost 2 bases and 3 bases, in that order; junction bases with no gene match: 3.

This rearrangement joins TRBV20-1 to TRBJ2-7, with TRBD1 matching 8 bases. The clonotype was recovered from a human donor who had recovered from COVID-19. The sample comprised CD4+ T cells from blood, cultured in vitro. The CDR3 is CSARKGQVYEQYF. Here the CDR3 DNA reads TGCAGTGCTAGAAAGGGACAGGTCTACGAGCAGTACTTC.